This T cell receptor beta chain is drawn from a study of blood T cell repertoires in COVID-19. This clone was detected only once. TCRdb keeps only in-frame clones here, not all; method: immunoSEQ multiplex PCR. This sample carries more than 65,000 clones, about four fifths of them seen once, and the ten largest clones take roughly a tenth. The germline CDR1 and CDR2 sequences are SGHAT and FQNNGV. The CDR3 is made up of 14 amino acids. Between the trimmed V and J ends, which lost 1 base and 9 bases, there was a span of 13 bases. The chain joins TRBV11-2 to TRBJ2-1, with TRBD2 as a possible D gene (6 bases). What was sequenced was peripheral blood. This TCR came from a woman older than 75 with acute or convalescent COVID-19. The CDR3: CASSLAWRVGEQFF. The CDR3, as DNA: TGTGCCAGCAGCTTAGCTTGGAGGGTGGGTGAGCAGTTCTTC.